The TCR beta chain under discussion was sequenced for a study of post-analysis software for immune sequencing data. About the study: The patients showed relapsing-remitting, secondary progressive and progressive-relapsing multiple sclerosis courses. The study, taken as a whole, reports: TRBV5-6, TRBV5-1 and TRBV20-1 belonged to a set of about 5 TRBV segments that were more frequent in patients than controls. Significantly decreased normalized Chao1 diversity was recorded for multiple sclerosis patients relative to controls.

The CDR3 totals 16 residues. The germline V gene encodes CDR1 SGHRS and CDR2 YFSETQ. With 4 bases removed from V and 1 base from J, the gap between germline ends came to 17 bases. As to this clonotype: Its specificity is unknown.

Each TCR beta cDNA library carried unique molecular identifiers. With roughly 1 to 10 million T cells as the source, 500,000 to 650,000 cDNA molecules resulted. TCRdb ran MiXCR on the PCR reads and lists one entry per CDR3 protein. The data show about 540,000 distinct CDR3 sequences, with around 31% seen just once and 4.5% to 7.5% held by the top ten. Sequencing used blood. The V gene is TRBV5-1, the J gene TRBJ1-1, with D hard to call. This TCR was recovered from a girl under 18 with multiple sclerosis. The CDR3, as DNA: TGCGCCAGCAGCCCCCTCGAGGGCTTTGGGAACACTGAAGCTTTCTTT. It specifies CASSPLEGFGNTEAFF.